This T cell receptor beta chain was sequenced for a study of blood T cell repertoires in COVID-19. Germline values: CDR1 SGHNT, CDR2 YYREEE (reference sequence). There are 16 residues in the CDR3. The V gene end was trimmed by 2 bases and the J gene end by 3 bases; junction bases not matched to a gene: 6. Authors' analysis steps: Reference gene primer amplification gave estimated nucleated cell counts. Assay used: immunoSEQ multiplex PCR; TCRdb lists only in-frame clones, some missing. D and trimming come from the DNA, and the V and J calls and clone size come from that table. The top ten hold 11% of the sample, which has about 230,000 clones, over 75% seen once.

This sequence originates from a man aged 50 to 60 with COVID-19, enrolled during active disease. Material: peripheral blood. The V gene is TRBV5-4, the J gene TRBJ2-7; 12 positions match TRBD1. As DNA, the CDR3 is TGTGCCAGCAGCTTTGCTGGGACAGGGGGCGGCTACGAGCAGTACTTC. Translated, it gives CASSFAGTGGGYEQYF. The whole variable domain, filled in from reference TRBV5-4 and TRBJ2-7, reads ETGVTQSPTHLIKTRGQQVTLRCSSQSGHNTVSWYQQALGQGPQFIFQYYREEENGRGNFPPRFSGLQFPNYSSELNVNALELDDSALYLCASSFAGTGGGYEQYFGPGTRLTVT.